The 17 T cell receptor beta chains below come from one sample, sequenced in a study of blood T cell repertoires in COVID-19. Only in-frame clones appear in the TCRdb table, and some are missing; sequencing was by immunoSEQ multiplex PCR. The sample shows more than 85,000 clones, roughly four fifths of them seen only once. Input material: peripheral blood. The receptors shown here come from a woman in her sixties or seventies with acute or convalescent COVID-19.

CDR3 residues: CASSNYRAIYF. The CDR3 bases are TGTGCCAGCAGTAACTACAGGGCCATATATTTT. The rearrangement uses TRBV12-3 or TRBV12-4 and TRBJ1-3, with a weak D call TRBD1 (6 bases). Trimming left V 5 bases short and J 11 bases short, with 10 bases between. This CDR3 is 11 amino acids long.

This clone was seen a single time. The chain uses TRBV5-6 and TRBJ1-4; D is ambiguous. Germline V lookup: CDR1 SGHDT, CDR2 YYEEEE. With 3 bases removed from V and 8 bases from J, the gap between germline ends came to 8 bases. This CDR3 comprises 12 residues. As DNA, the CDR3 is TGTGCCAGCAGCTACTGGAGAGAAAAACTGTTTTTT. Amino acids: CASSYWREKLFF.

On this clone itself: The junction departs from the called germline gene at one end, perhaps through a read error. The rearrangement joins TRBV27 to TRBJ2-5; a possible D gene is TRBD1 (6 bases). Germline V lookup: CDR1 MNHEY, CDR2 SMNVEV (reference sequence). The CDR3 loop spans 13 amino acids. CDR3 coding DNA: TGTGCCAGCAGTTTCTCAGGGGAAGAGACCCAATACTTC. Protein product: CASSFSGEETQYF.

This clone was seen more than once but under ten times. The chain is built from TRBV4-3 and TRBJ2-5, with a tentative D call TRBD2 (6 bases). CDR3 length: 14 amino acids. Looked up from germline, CDR1 is LGHNA and CDR2 is YSLEER. V dropped 3 bases and J dropped 0 bases, with 8 bases sitting between them. CDR3 DNA sequence: TGCGCCAGCAGCCACGGGACTTACCAAGAGACCCAGTACTTC. Translated, it gives CASSHGTYQETQYF.

This clone was seen more than once but under ten times. CDR3 nucleotides: TGTGCCAGCAGCCCTCCGGAGGCCGGGGAGCTGTTTTTT. Translated: CASSPPEAGELFF. This chain uses TRBV5-4 with TRBJ2-2; perhaps TRBD2 as D (5 bases). The germline V gene encodes CDR1 SGHNT and CDR2 YYREEE (reference sequence). V gave up 4 bases and J gave up 6 bases, with 10 bases separating them. CDR3 length: 13 residues. The full variable domain, completed using reference TRBV5-4 and TRBJ2-2, is ETGVTQSPTHLIKTRGQQVTLRCSSQSGHNTVSWYQQALGQGPQFIFQYYREEENGRGNFPPRFSGLQFPNYSSELNVNALELDDSALYLCASSPPEAGELFFGEGSRLTVL.

V and J are TRBV4-2 and TRBJ1-4; tentatively, D is TRBD1 (6 bases). Germline CDR1 is LGHNA and CDR2 is YNFKEQ. The V end was cut by 4 bases, the J end by 7 bases, with 19 bases between. CDR3 length: 16 amino acids. CDR3 sequence: CASSPLTGSVSEKLFF. As DNA, the CDR3 is TGTGCCAGCAGCCCGCTCACAGGGTCGGTTTCTGAAAAACTGTTTTTT.

This chain links TRBV5-5 with TRBJ1-5, with 9 bases matching TRBD1. J gave up 4 bases and V 5 bases, and 7 bases lay outside the gene matches. CDR3 length: 15 residues. CDR1 and CDR2 (germline): SGHKS, YYEKEE (reference sequence). The CDR3 loop reads CASSLQGARNQPQHF. For the CDR3, the DNA is TGTGCCAGCAGTTTACAGGGGGCGCGGAATCAGCCCCAGCATTTT.

Points on this clone: The junction shows a germline mismatch at one end, possibly a read error. The gene calls are TRBV19 and TRBJ1-5; weak D call: TRBD1 (5 bases). This CDR3 is built from 14 residues. Germline assignment: CDR1 LNHDA and CDR2 SQIVND (reference sequence). The CDR3 DNA follows: TGTGCCAGTGGTGCTGGGGCCAGCAGTCAGCCCCAGCATTTT. Amino acids: CASGAGASSQPQHF.

The chain links TRBV6-2 or TRBV6-3 to TRBJ2-1; possibly TRBD1 for D (5 bases). CDR1 is MNHEY and CDR2 is SVGEGT in the germline V gene. Deletions cut 5 bases from V and 6 bases from J, with 14 bases between. The CDR3 spans 14 residues. The CDR3 region is CASSPRARPNEQFF. The CDR3 region has the DNA TGTGCCAGCAGTCCCAGGGCCCGGCCCAATGAGCAGTTCTTC.

This clone was observed a handful of times. This chain joins TRBV28 and TRBJ1-1; 7 positions agree with TRBD1. This CDR3 is 12 amino acids long. The germline V gene has CDR1 MDHEN and CDR2 SYDVKM. V dropped 6 bases and J dropped 7; count of bases not matched to a gene: 5. The CDR3: CASSIYRGEAFF. In DNA, the CDR3 is TGTGCCAGCAGCATCTACAGGGGTGAAGCTTTCTTT. Full variable domain (remainder filled in from reference TRBV28 and TRBJ1-1): DVKVTQSSRYLVKRTGEKVFLECVQDMDHENMFWYRQDPGLGLRLIYFSYDVKMKEKGDIPEGYSVSREKKERFSLILESASTNQTSMYLCASSIYRGEAFFGQGTRLTVV.

The CDR3 spells CASRGDGINYGYTF. Written as DNA, the CDR3 is TGTGCCAGCCGCGGGGACGGGATTAACTATGGCTACACCTTC. This chain joins TRBV2 and TRBJ1-2; TRBD1 might be the D (5 bases). CDR1 and CDR2 (germline): SNHLY, FYNNEI. Trimming stripped 8 bases from V and 1 base from J, with 14 bases between. This CDR3 comprises 14 residues.

This clone was detected a few times. The chain combines TRBV30 with TRBJ1-2, with unresolved D. Germline values: CDR1 GTSNPN, CDR2 SVGIG (reference sequence). The CDR3 extends over 13 amino acids. V lost 5 bases and J lost 3, with 13 bases in between. The CDR3: CAWALRGDYGYTF. CDR3 DNA sequence: TGTGCCTGGGCGCTCCGGGGTGACTATGGCTACACCTTC.

The rearrangement joins TRBV19 to TRBJ1-4, with D perhaps TRBD1 (6 bases). Trimming stripped 3 bases from V and 8 bases from J, with 13 bases between. The germline CDR1 and CDR2 sequences are LNHDA and SQIVND (reference sequence). This CDR3 has 14 amino acids. CDR3 region: CASSIVGQTEKLFF. DNA for the CDR3: TGTGCCAGTAGTATCGTCGGACAGACAGAAAAACTGTTTTTT.

To note about this clone: The identical CDR3 is also encoded by other nucleotide sequences in the sample. This chain links TRBV2 with TRBJ2-1; 9 bases line up with TRBD1. The CDR3 loop spans 15 amino acids. Germline V gene data show CDR1 as SNHLY and CDR2 as FYNNEI. V shed 4 bases, J shed 3 bases, and the junction held 4 bases outside the gene matches. In nucleotides, the CDR3 is TGTGCCAGCAGTGTAGACAGGGGGGGCTACAATGAGCAGTTCTTC. Its translation is CASSVDRGGYNEQFF.

The genes are TRBV6-2 or TRBV6-3 and TRBJ1-2, with unresolved D. Germline CDR1 MNHEY, CDR2 SVGEGT. Trimming left V 3 bases short and J 4 bases short, with 9 bases between. The CDR3 sequence is 13 residues long. The CDR3 region is CASSYLRGYGYTF. For the CDR3, the DNA is TGTGCCAGCAGTTATTTGCGAGGCTATGGCTACACCTTC.

The chain links TRBV9 to TRBJ1-4; possibly TRBD1 for D (5 bases). CDR1 and CDR2 from the germline V gene are SGDLS and YYNGEE. This CDR3 spans 14 amino acids. Trimming removed 3 bases at V and 4 bases at J, with 10 bases between. CDR3 protein: CASSAGGDNEKLFF. In nucleotides, the CDR3 is TGTGCCAGCAGCGCCGGGGGGGATAATGAAAAACTGTTTTTT. The whole variable domain, filled in from reference TRBV9 and TRBJ1-4, reads DSGVTQTPKHLITATGQRVTLRCSPRSGDLSVYWYQQSLDQGLQFLIQYYNGEERAKGNILERFSAQQFPDLHSELNLSSLELGDSALYFCASSAGGDNEKLFFGSGTQLSVL.

Remarks on this clone: At one boundary the junction diverges from the germline segment, which might be a read error. The rearrangement uses TRBV7-7 and TRBJ2-2, with D possibly being TRBD2 (5 bases). The CDR3 length is 15 residues. CDR1 SSHAT and CDR2 FNYEAQ come from the germline V gene (reference sequence). Written as DNA, the CDR3 is TGTGCTAGCAGCTTAGGGAACGGGGAAATCGGGGAGCTGTTTTTT. Residues: CASSLGNGEIGELFF.